This TCR beta chain was recovered during a study of cytomegalovirus exposure and HLA in healthy donors. Study as a whole: Within the Caucasian-associated ancestry cluster were around 80% of the 398 genotyped donors.

In the PCR, 60 Vbeta and 13 Jbeta primers were used. Profiled with immunoSEQ multiplex PCR; TCRdb holds only in-frame clones, not every one. The sample has 150,000 to 200,000 clones, around 68% seen once. This CDR3 region has 12 residues. V was trimmed by 0 bases and J by 7 bases, leaving 4 bases between them. Germline CDR1 and CDR2: SGHRS and YFSETQ. Whole-study findings and limits: Rare TCR sequences dominated, though some public TCRs recurred in many donors.

This clone was seen a handful of times. Antigen unknown. The sequenced sample was PBMCs. The TCR sequence derives from a middle-aged man in good health and CMV-seronegative. J is TRBJ1-4 and V is TRBV5-1; D uncertain. The CDR3 region has the DNA TGCGCCAGCAGCTTGGATCTTGAAAAACTGTTTTTT. This translates into CASSLDLEKLFF.